One and the same sample provided the 9 T cell receptor beta chains below, sequenced in a study of blood T cell repertoires in COVID-19. Assay used: immunoSEQ multiplex PCR; TCRdb lists only in-frame clones, some missing. The sample gives around 260,000 clones, around nine tenths of which show up once; roughly 0.92% is in the top ten. The sequencing sample was made of peripheral blood. The receptors here all came from a woman aged 35 to 49 who had recovered from COVID-19.

The sample holds a few counts of this clone. The chain joins TRBV5-1 to TRBJ2-1; possible D gene TRBD2, 6 bases. Between the trimmed V and J ends, which lost 4 bases and 7 bases, there was a span of 18 bases. CDR1 SGHRS and CDR2 YFSETQ come from the germline V gene. The CDR3 has 15 residues. The CDR3 spells CASSKLASGGNEQFF. Here the CDR3 DNA reads TGCGCCAGCAGCAAACTAGCAAGCGGTGGGAATGAGCAGTTCTTC.

V is TRBV11-1 and J is TRBJ1-6; D remains unclear. The CDR3 covers 13 residues. CDR1 SGHAT and CDR2 FQDESV come from the germline V gene (reference sequence). The germline V and J ends were trimmed by 6 bases and 1 base, with 4 bases remaining between them. The CDR3 coding sequence is TGTGCCAGCAGTCAATCCTATAATTCACCCCTCCACTTT. Amino acid sequence: CASSQSYNSPLHF. Full variable domain (outside the CDR3, taken from reference TRBV11-1 and TRBJ1-6): EAEVAQSPRYKITEKSQAVAFWCDPISGHATLYWYRQILGQGPELLVQFQDESVVDDSQLPKDRFSAERLKGVDSTLKIQPAELGDSAMYLCASSQSYNSPLHFGNGTRLTVT.

This clone was seen only once. The CDR3, as DNA: TGTGCCTGGAGTGTAGCAGGGGGCGTAGGCTACACCTTC. Translation: CAWSVAGGVGYTF. J is TRBJ1-2 and V is TRBV30; TRBD1 matches 8 bases. The V gene end was trimmed by 0 bases and the J gene end by 8 bases; junction bases not matched to a gene: 5. CDR1 is GTSNPN and CDR2 is SVGIG in the germline V gene (reference sequence). The CDR3 extends over 13 amino acids.

The chain combines TRBV4-1 with TRBJ2-5, with 13 bases fitting TRBD2. CDR1 MGHRA and CDR2 YSYEKL come from the germline V gene. CDR3 size: 20 residues. Unmatched junction bases numbered 13, after V lost 2 bases and J lost 1 base. The DNA of the CDR3 is TGCGCCAGCAGCCAATTGATTAGTCGGGGGACTAGCGGGACCCAAGAGACCCAGTACTTC. It encodes CASSQLISRGTSGTQETQYF.

This chain links TRBV7-9 with TRBJ2-3; 8 bases fit TRBD2. The germline gives CDR1 SEHNR, CDR2 FQNEAQ (reference sequence). The CDR3 spans 16 residues. With 5 bases clipped from V and 6 bases from J, the junction kept 13 bases outside the gene matches. The CDR3 DNA is TGTGCCAGCAGCCAGGGACTAGTCTCTAGGTCCGATACGCAGTATTTT. It is translated as CASSQGLVSRSDTQYF.

The V and J genes are TRBV2 and TRBJ2-2; D is perhaps TRBD1 (5 bases). CDR1 is SNHLY and CDR2 is FYNNEI in the germline V gene. Trimming shortened V by 6 bases and J by 2 bases, and 10 bases separated the two germline ends. The length of the CDR3 is 14 residues. The CDR3 coding sequence is TGTGCCAGCAGAGTAGACAGTAACACCGGGGAGCTGTTTTTT. It encodes CASRVDSNTGELFF.

The rearrangement uses TRBV5-1 and TRBJ2-2; 10 positions match TRBD1. V dropped 0 bases and J dropped 6; count of bases not matched to a gene: 8. The germline V gene encodes CDR1 SGHRS and CDR2 YFSETQ. This CDR3 region has 17 residues. CDR3 sequence (DNA): TGCGCCAGCAGCTTGGCCAGGGACAGGGGAAGCCCCGGGGAGCTGTTTTTT. Translated, it gives CASSLARDRGSPGELFF.

The chain couples TRBV7-8 to TRBJ2-2, with 9 bases lining up with TRBD2. CDR1 SGHVS and CDR2 FQNEAQ come from the germline V gene. The CDR3 covers 16 residues. V was pared by 5 bases and J by 0 bases, with 4 bases of the junction left unmatched. The CDR3 here is CASSPRTSANTGELFF. The CDR3 DNA reads as TGTGCCAGCAGCCCCCGGACTAGCGCGAACACCGGGGAGCTGTTTTTT.

The chain uses TRBV19 and TRBJ1-1; the D is unclear. The V and J ends lost 5 bases and 4 bases respectively, with 17 bases between them. The CDR3 has 15 amino acids. Germline CDR1 is LNHDA and CDR2 is SQIVND (reference sequence). The CDR3 DNA follows: TGTGCCAGTAGTGATCACTGGGAGGGTGGCACTGAAGCTTTCTTT. Translation: CASSDHWEGGTEAFF.